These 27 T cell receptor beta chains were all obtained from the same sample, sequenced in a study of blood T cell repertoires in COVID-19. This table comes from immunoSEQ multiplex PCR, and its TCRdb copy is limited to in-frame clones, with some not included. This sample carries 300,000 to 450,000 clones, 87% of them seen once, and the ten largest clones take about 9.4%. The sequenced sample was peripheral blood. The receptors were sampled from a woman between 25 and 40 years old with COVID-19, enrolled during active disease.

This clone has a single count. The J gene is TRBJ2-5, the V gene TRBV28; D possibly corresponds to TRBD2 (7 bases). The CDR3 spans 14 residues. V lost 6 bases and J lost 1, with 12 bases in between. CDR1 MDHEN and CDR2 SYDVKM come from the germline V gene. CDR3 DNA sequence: TGTGCCAGCAGCATAGGGGGGGGCCAAGAGACCCAGTACTTC. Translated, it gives CASSIGGGQETQYF.

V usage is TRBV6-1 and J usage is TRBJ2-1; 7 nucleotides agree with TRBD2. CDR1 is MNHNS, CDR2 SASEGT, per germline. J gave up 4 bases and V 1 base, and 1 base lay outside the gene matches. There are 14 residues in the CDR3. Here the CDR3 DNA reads TGTGCCAGCAGTGAAGGCGGGAGTTACAATGAGCAGTTCTTC. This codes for CASSEGGSYNEQFF.

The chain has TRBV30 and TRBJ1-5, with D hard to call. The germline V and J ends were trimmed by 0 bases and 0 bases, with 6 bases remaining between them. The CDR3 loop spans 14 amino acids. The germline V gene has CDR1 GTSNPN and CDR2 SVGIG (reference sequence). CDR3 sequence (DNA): TGTGCCTGGAGTGTATACAATAGCAATCAGCCCCAGCATTTT. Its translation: CAWSVYNSNQPQHF.

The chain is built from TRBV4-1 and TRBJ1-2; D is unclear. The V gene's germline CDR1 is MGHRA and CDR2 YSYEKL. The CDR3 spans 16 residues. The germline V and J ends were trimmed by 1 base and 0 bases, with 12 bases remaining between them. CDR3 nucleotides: TGCGCCAGCAGCCAAGTCTATAATCCTCCTAACTATGGCTACACCTTC. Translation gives CASSQVYNPPNYGYTF.

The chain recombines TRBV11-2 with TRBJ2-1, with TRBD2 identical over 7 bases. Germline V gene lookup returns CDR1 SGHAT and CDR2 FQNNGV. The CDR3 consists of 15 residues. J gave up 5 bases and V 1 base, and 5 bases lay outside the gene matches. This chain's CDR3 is CASSLVTSANNEQFF. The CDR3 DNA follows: TGTGCCAGCAGCTTAGTTACTAGCGCTAACAATGAGCAGTTCTTC.

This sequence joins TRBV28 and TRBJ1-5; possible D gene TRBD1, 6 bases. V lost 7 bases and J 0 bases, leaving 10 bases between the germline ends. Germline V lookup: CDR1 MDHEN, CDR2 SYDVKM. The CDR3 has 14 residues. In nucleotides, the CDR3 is TGTGCCAGCATCGCAGGGGTTAGCAATCAGCCCCAGCATTTT. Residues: CASIAGVSNQPQHF.

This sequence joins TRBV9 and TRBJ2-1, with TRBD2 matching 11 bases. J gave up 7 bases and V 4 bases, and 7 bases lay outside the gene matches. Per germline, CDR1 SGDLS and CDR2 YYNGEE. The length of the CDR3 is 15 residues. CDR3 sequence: CASSFTSGSVNEQFF. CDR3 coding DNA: TGTGCCAGCAGCTTCACTAGCGGGAGTGTTAATGAGCAGTTCTTC.

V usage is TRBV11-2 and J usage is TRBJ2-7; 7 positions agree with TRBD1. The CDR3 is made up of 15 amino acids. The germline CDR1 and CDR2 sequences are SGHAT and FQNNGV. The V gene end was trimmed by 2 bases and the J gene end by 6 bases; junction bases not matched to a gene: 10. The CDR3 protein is CASSLQRQGLGEQYF. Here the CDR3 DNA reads TGTGCCAGCAGCTTACAGAGACAGGGTCTGGGCGAGCAGTACTTC.

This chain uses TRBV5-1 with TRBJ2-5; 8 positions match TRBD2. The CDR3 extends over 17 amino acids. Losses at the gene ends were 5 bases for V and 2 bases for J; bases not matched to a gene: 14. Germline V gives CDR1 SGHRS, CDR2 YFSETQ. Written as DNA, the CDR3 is TGCGCCAGCAGTGACCTCTTTCGGGAGGGCGGTCAAGAGACCCAGTACTTC. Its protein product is CASSDLFREGGQETQYF.

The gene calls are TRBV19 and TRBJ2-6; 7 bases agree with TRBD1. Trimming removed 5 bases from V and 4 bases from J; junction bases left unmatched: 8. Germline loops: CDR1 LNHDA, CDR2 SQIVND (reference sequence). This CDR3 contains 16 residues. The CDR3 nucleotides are TGTGCCAGTAGTGAACACAGGGGATCAGGGGCCAACGTCCTGACTTTC. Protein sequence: CASSEHRGSGANVLTF.

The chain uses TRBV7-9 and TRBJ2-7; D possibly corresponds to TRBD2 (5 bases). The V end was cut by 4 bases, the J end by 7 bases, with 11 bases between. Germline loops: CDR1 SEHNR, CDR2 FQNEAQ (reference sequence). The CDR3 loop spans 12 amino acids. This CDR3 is CASSSAGEEQYF. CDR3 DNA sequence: TGTGCCAGCAGCTCCGCGGGCGAAGAGCAGTACTTC.

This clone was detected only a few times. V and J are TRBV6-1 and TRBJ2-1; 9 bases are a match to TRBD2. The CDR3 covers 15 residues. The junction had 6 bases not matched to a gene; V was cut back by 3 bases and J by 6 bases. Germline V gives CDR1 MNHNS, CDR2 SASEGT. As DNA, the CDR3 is TGTGCCAGCAGTGATGTTGGCGGGAGGGGCAATGAGCAGTTCTTC. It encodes CASSDVGGRGNEQFF.

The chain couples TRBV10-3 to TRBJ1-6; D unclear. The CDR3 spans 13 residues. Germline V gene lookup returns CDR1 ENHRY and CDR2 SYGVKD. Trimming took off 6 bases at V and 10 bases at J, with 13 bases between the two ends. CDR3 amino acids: CAISREPGSPLHF. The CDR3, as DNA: TGTGCCATCAGCCGGGAGCCTGGCTCACCCCTCCACTTT.

CDR3 bases: TGTGCCAGCGTAGAGGGCCCTAGCAATCAGCCCCAGCATTTT. Translating gives CASVEGPSNQPQHF. This chain links TRBV6-5 with TRBJ1-5; D uncertain. V shed 8 bases and J shed 0 bases, with 11 bases lying between them. Germline-derived CDR1 and CDR2 are MNHEY and SVGAGI. The CDR3 runs to 14 residues.

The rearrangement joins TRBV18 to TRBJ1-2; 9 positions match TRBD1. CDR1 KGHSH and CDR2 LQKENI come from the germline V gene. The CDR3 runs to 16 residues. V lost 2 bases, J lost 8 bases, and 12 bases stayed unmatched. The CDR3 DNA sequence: TGTGCCAGCTCACCAAGACCCCGGACAGGGGCTTTCGGCTACACCTTC. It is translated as CASSPRPRTGAFGYTF.

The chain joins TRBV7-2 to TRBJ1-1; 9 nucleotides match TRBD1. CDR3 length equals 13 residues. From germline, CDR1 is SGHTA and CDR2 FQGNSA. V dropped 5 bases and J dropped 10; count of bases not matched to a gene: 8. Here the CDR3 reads CASSPPGQGLAFF. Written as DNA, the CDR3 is TGTGCCAGCAGCCCCCCGGGACAGGGTTTAGCTTTCTTT.

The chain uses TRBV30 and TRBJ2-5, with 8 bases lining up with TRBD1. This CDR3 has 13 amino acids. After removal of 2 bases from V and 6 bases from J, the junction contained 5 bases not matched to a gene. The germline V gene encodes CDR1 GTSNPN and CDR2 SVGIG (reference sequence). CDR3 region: CAWSLWTGKTQYF. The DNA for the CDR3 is TGTGCCTGGAGTCTTTGGACAGGGAAGACCCAGTACTTC.

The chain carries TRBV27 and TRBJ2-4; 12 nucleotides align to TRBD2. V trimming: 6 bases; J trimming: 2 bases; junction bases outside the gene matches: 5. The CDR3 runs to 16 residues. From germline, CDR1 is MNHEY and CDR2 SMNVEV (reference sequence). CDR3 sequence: CASSGLAGGSKNIQYF. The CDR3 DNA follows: TGTGCCAGCAGCGGGCTAGCGGGAGGGTCCAAAAACATTCAGTACTTC.

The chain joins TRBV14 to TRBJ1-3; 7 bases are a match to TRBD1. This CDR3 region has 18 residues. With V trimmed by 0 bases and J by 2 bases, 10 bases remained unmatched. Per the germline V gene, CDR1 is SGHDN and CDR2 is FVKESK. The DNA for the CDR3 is TGTGCCAGCAGCCAAGATGTACAGACGACAGGGACTGGAAACACCATATATTTT. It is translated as CASSQDVQTTGTGNTIYF.

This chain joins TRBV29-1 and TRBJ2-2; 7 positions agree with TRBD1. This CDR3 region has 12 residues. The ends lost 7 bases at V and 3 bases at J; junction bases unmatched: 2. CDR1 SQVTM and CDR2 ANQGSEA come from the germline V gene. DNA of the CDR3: TGCAGCGCCCAGGGGGACACCGGGGAGCTGTTTTTT. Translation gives CSAQGDTGELFF.

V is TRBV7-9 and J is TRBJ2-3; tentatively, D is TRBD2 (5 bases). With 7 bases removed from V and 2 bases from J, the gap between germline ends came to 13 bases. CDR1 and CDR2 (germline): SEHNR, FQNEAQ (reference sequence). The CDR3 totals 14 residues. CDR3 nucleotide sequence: TGTGCCAGCACCCTTACGGGATCCACAGATACGCAGTATTTT. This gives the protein CASTLTGSTDTQYF.

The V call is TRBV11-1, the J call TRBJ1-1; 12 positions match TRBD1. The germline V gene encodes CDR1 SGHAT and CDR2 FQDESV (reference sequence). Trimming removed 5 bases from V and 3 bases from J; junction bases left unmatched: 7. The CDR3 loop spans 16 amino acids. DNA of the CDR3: TGTGCCAGCAGCCCGGGACAGGGGGCATCGGACACTGAAGCTTTCTTT. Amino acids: CASSPGQGASDTEAFF.

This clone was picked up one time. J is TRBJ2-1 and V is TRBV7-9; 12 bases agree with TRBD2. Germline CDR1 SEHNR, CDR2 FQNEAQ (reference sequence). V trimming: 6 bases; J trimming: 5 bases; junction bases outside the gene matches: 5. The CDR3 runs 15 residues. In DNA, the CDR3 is TGTGCCAGCAGTCCGACTAGCGGGAGTCACAATGAGCAGTTCTTC. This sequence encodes CASSPTSGSHNEQFF.

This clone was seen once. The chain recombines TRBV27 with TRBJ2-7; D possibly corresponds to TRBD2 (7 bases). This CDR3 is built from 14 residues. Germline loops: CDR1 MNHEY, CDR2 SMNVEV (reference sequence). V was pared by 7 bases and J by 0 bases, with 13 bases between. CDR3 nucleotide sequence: TGTGCCAGCACCATGGGAGGGGGCTCCTACGAGCAGTACTTC. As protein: CASTMGGGSYEQYF.

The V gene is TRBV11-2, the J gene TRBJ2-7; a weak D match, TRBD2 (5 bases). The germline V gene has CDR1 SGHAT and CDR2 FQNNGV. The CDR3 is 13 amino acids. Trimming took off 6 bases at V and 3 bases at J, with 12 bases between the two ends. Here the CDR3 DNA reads TGTGCCAGCAGGGAGTCTGGAGGCTACGAGCAGTACTTC. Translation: CASRESGGYEQYF. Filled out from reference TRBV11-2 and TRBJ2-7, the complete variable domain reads EAGVAQSPRYKIIEKRQSVAFWCNPISGHATLYWYQQILGQGPKLLIQFQNNGVVDDSQLPKDRFSAERLKGVDSTLKIQPAKLEDSAVYLCASRESGGYEQYFGPGTRLTVT.

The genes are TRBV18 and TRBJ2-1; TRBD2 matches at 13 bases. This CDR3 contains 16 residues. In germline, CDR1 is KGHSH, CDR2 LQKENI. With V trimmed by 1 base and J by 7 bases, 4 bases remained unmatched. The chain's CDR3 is CASSPRTSGRANEQFF. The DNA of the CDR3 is TGTGCCAGCTCACCACGGACTAGCGGGAGAGCAAATGAGCAGTTCTTC.

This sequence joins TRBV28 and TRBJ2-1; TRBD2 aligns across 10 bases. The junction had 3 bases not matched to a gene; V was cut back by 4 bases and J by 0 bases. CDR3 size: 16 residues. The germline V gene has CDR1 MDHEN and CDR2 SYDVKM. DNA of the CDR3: TGTGCCAGCAGTTCCCTAGCGGGAGCCTCCTACAATGAGCAGTTCTTC. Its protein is CASSSLAGASYNEQFF. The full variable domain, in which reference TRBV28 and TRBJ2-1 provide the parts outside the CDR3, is DVKVTQSSRYLVKRTGEKVFLECVQDMDHENMFWYRQDPGLGLRLIYFSYDVKMKEKGDIPEGYSVSREKKERFSLILESASTNQTSMYLCASSSLAGASYNEQFFGPGTRLTVL.